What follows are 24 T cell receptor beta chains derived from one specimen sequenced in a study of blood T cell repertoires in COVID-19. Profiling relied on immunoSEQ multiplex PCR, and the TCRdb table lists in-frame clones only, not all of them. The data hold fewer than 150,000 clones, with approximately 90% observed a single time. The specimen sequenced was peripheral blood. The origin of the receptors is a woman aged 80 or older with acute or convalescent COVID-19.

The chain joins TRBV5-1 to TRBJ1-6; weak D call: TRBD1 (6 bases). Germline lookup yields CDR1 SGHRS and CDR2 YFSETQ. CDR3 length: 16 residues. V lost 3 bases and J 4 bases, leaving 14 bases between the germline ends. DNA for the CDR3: TGCGCCAGCAGCTATACAGGGAGAGGATATAATTCACCCCTCCACTTT. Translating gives CASSYTGRGYNSPLHF.

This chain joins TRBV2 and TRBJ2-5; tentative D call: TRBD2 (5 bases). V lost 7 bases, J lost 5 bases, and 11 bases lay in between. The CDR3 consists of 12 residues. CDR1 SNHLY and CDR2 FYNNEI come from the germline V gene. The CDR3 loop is CASKLEVETQYF. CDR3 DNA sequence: TGTGCCAGCAAACTAGAGGTGGAGACCCAGTACTTC.

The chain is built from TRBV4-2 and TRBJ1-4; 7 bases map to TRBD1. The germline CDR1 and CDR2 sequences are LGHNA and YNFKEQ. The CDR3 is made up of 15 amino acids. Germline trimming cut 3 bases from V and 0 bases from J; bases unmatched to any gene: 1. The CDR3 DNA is TGTGCCAGCAGCCATCAGGGGGCAACTAATGAAAAACTGTTTTTT. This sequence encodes CASSHQGATNEKLFF.

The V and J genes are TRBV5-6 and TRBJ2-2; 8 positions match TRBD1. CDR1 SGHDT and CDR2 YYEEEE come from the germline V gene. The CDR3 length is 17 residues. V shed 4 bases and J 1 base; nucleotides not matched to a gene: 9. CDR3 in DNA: TGTGCCAGCAGCCACCGGGACAGGTTTAGGAACACCGGGGAGCTGTTTTTT. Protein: CASSHRDRFRNTGELFF.

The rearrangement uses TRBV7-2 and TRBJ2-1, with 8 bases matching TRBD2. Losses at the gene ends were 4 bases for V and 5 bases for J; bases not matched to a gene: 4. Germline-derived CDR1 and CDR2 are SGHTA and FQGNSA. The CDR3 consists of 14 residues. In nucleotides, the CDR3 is TGTGCCAGCAGCTCAGGACTAGCCAACAATGAGCAGTTCTTC. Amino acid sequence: CASSSGLANNEQFF.

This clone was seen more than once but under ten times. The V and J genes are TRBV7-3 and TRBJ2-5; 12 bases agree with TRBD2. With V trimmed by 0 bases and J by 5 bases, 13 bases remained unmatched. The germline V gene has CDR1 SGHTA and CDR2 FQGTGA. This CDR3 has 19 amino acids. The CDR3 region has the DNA TGTGCCAGCAGCTTAACGCCGGGACTAGCGGGCGCTCCCTGGGAGACCCAGTACTTC. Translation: CASSLTPGLAGAPWETQYF.

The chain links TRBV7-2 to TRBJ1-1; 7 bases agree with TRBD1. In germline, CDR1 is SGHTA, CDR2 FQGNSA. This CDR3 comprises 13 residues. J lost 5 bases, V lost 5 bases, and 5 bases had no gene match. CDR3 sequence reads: CASSTTGWTEAFF. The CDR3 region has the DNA TGTGCCAGCAGCACGACAGGGTGGACTGAAGCTTTCTTT. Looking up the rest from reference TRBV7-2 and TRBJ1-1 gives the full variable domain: GAGVSQSPSNKVTEKGKDVELRCDPISGHTALYWYRQSLGQGLEFLIYFQGNSAPDKSGLPSDRFSAERTGGSVSTLTIQRTQQEDSAVYLCASSTTGWTEAFFGQGTRLTVV.

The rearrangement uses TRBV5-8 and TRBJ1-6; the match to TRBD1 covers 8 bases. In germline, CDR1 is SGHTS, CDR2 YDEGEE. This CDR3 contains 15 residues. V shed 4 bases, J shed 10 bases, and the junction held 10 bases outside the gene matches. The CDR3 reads CASSTATGVGSPLHF. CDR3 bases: TGTGCCAGCAGCACCGCGACAGGGGTTGGCTCACCCCTCCACTTT. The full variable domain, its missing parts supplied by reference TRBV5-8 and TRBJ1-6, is EAGVTQSPTHLIKTRGQQATLRCSPISGHTSVYWYQQALGLGLQFLLWYDEGEERNRGNFPPRFSGRQFPNYSSELNVNALELEDSALYLCASSTATGVGSPLHFGNGTRLTVT.

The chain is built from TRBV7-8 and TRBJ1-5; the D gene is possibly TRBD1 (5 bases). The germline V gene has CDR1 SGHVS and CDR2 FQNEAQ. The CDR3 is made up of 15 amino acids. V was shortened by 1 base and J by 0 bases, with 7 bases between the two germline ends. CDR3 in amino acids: CASSLGRASNQPQHF. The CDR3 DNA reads TGTGCCAGCAGCTTAGGCAGGGCTAGCAATCAGCCCCAGCATTTT.

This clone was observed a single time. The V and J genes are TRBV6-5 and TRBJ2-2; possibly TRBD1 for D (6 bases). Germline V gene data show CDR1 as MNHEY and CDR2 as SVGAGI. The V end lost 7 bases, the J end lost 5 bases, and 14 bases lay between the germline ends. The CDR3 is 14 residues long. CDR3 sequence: CASIRTTGTGELFF. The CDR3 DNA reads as TGTGCCAGCATCAGGACCACAGGGACCGGGGAGCTGTTTTTT.

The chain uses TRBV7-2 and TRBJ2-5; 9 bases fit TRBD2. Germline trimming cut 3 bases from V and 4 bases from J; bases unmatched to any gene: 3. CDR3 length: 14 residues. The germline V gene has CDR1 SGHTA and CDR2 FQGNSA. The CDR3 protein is CASSFAGGGETQYF. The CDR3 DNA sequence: TGTGCCAGCAGCTTCGCGGGGGGGGGAGAGACCCAGTACTTC.

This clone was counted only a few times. CDR3 sequence: CASSQSRQLSYEQYF. The CDR3 DNA sequence: TGTGCCAGCAGCCAATCGCGACAGCTCTCCTACGAGCAGTACTTC. This chain uses TRBV16 with TRBJ2-7, with TRBD1 as a possible D gene (5 bases). Germline CDR1 reads KGHSY; CDR2 reads FQNENV. V gave up 0 bases and J gave up 0 bases, with 9 bases separating them. The CDR3 has 15 residues. Based on the CDR3 plus reference TRBV16 and TRBJ2-7, the full variable domain is GEEVAQTPKHLVRGEGQKAKLYCAPIKGHSYVFWYQQVLKNEFKFLISFQNENVFDETGMPKERFSAKCLPNSPCSLEIQATKLEDSAVYFCASSQSRQLSYEQYFGPGTRLTVT.

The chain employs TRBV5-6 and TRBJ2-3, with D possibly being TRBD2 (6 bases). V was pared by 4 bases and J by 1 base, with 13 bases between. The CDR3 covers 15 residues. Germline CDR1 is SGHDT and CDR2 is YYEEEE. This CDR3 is CASSGGLLRTDTQYF. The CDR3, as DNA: TGTGCCAGCAGCGGGGGACTCCTACGCACAGATACGCAGTATTTT.

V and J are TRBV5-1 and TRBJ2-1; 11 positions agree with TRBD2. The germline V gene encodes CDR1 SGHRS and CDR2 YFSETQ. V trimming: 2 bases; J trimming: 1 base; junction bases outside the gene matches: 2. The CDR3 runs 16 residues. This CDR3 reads CASSFLAGGSYNEQFF. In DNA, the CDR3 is TGCGCCAGCAGCTTCTTAGCGGGGGGGTCCTACAATGAGCAGTTCTTC.

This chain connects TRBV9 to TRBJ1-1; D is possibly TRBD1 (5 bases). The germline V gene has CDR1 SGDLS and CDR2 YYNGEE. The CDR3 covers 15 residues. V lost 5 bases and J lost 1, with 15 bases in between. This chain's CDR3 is CASSPNPQGNTEAFF. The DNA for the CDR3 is TGTGCCAGCAGTCCCAATCCGCAGGGGAACACTGAAGCTTTCTTT.

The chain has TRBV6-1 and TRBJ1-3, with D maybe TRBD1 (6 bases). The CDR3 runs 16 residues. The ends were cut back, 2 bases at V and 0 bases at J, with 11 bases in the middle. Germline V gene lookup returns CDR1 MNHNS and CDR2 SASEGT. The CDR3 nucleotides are TGTGCCAGCAGTGAAACGCGGGGGGCCTCTGGAAACACCATATATTTT. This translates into CASSETRGASGNTIYF.

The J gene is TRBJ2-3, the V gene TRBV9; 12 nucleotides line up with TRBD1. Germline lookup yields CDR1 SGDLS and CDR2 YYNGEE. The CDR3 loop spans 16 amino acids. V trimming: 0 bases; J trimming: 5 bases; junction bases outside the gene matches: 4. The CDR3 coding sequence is TGTGCCAGCAGCGTAGTGGGACAGGGGGCAGTAGATACGCAGTATTTT. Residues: CASSVVGQGAVDTQYF. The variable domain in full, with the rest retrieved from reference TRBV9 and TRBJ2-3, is DSGVTQTPKHLITATGQRVTLRCSPRSGDLSVYWYQQSLDQGLQFLIQYYNGEERAKGNILERFSAQQFPDLHSELNLSSLELGDSALYFCASSVVGQGAVDTQYFGPGTRLTVL.

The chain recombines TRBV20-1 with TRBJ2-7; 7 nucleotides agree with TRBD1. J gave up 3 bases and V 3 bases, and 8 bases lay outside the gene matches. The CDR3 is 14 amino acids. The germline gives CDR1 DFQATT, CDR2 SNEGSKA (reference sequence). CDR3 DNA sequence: TGCAGTGCTAGTGACGAGGGGACAGACTACGAGCAGTACTTC. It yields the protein CSASDEGTDYEQYF.

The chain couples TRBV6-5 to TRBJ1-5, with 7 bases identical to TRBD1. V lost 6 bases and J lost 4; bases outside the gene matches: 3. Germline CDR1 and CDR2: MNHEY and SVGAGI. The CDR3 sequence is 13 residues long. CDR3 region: CASSPQGNQPQHF. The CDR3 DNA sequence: TGTGCCAGCAGCCCACAGGGGAATCAGCCCCAGCATTTT.

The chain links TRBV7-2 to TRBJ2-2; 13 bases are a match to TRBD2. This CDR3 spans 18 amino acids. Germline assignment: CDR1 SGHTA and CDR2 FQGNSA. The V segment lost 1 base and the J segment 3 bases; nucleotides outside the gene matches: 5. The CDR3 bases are TGTGCCAGCAGCTTAGTTAGACTAGCGGGGGGACACACCGGGGAGCTGTTTTTT. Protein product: CASSLVRLAGGHTGELFF.

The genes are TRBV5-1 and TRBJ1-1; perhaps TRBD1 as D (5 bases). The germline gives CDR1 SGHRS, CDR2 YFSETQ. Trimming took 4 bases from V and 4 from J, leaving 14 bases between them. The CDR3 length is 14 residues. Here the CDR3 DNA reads TGCGCCAGCAGCACTAACATGGGGGGCACTGAAGCTTTCTTT. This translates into CASSTNMGGTEAFF.

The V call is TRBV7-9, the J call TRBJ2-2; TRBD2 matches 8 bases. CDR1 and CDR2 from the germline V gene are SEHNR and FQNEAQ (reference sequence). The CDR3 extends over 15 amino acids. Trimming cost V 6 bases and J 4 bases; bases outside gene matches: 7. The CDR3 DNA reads TGTGCCAGCAGTCCGAGCGGGGGAGCCACCGGGGAGCTGTTTTTT. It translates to CASSPSGGATGELFF.

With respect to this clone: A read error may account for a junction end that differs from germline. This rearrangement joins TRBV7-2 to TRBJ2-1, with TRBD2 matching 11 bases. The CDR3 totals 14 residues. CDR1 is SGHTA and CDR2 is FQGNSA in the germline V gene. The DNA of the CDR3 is TGTGCCAGCACCTTAGCGGGGGGGCACAATGAGCAGTTCTTC. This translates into CASTLAGGHNEQFF.

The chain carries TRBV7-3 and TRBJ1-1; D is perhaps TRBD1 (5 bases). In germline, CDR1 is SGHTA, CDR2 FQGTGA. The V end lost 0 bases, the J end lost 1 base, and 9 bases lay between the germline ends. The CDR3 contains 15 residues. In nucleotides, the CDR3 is TGTGCCAGCAGCTTAACGTTGGGGGGGAACACTGAAGCTTTCTTT. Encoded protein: CASSLTLGGNTEAFF.